The T cell receptor (beta chain) described here comes from a study of blood T cell repertoires in COVID-19. Study information: Researchers got acute and convalescent COVID-19 samples from the United States, Italy and Spain. The analysed material was cDNA or gDNA that came from T cells, B-cell-depleted T cells, or PBMCs.

Trimming left V 6 bases short and J 8 bases short, with 17 bases between. CDR1 and CDR2 (germline): MNHNY, SVGAGI (reference sequence). The CDR3 is 14 amino acids. Original processing notes: For nucleated cells, counts were estimated from reference gene primer amplification. The repertoire was sequenced with immunoSEQ multiplex PCR; TCRdb's copy has only in-frame clones and lacks some. The V and J calls and clone size were taken over from that table, and D and trimming were inferred from the DNA. The sample lists approximately 300,000 clones, about nine tenths occurring once. This receptor was taken from a woman aged 40 to 55 with acute or convalescent COVID-19. V usage is TRBV6-6 and J usage is TRBJ1-3; D unclear. The specimen was peripheral blood. The chain's CDR3 is CASSLWARSDTIYF. CDR3 in DNA: TGTGCCAGCAGCTTATGGGCCAGGTCGGACACCATATATTTT.